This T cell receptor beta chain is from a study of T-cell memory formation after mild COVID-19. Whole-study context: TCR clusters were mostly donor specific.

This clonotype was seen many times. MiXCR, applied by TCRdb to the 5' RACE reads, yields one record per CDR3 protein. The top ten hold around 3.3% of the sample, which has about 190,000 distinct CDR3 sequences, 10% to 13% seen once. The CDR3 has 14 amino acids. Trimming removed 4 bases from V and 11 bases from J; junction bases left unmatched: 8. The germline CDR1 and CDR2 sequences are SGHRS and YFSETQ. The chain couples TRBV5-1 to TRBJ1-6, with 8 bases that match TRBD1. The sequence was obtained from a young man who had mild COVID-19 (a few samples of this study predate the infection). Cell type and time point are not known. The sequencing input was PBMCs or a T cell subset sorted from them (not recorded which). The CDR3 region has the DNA TGCGCCAGCAGCGTCCAGGGGGCGCGGACACCCCTCCACTTT. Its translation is CASSVQGARTPLHF.